The 26 T cell receptor beta chains listed next were all sequenced from one sample in a study of CD8+ T cells in alopecia areata. After isolation, RNA underwent reverse transcription to generate cDNA as the sequencing template. Method: immunoSEQ multiplex PCR; TCRdb's copy keeps in-frame clones and lacks some. Altogether 220,000 or so clones are present, 50% to 60% being singletons, with the ten largest covering around 0.44%. The sequencing here drew on CD4+ T cells sorted from blood, taken at week 0. These receptor sequences come from a human donor with alopecia areata.

A few counts support this clone. The CDR3 loop is CASSEYGGETEAFF. Here the CDR3 DNA reads TGTGCCAGCAGTGAATATGGGGGTGAGACTGAAGCTTTCTTT. This chain joins TRBV6-1 and TRBJ1-1, with D perhaps matching TRBD1 (5 bases). Trimming removed 2 bases from V and 5 bases from J, with 12 bases in between. Germline CDR1 reads MNHNS; CDR2 reads SASEGT. This CDR3 contains 14 residues.

This chain joins TRBV9 and TRBJ2-6; D is unresolved. This CDR3 region has 16 residues. Germline V lookup: CDR1 SGDLS, CDR2 YYNGEE. Trimming took off 4 bases at V and 0 bases at J, with 11 bases between the two ends. The CDR3 loop is CASSSRHSSGANVLTF. The CDR3 region has the DNA TGTGCCAGCAGCTCGAGACACAGCTCTGGGGCCAACGTCCTGACTTTC.

The chain recombines TRBV25-1 with TRBJ2-5, with 8 bases lining up with TRBD1. The germline gives CDR1 MGHDK, CDR2 SYGVNS. The V gene end was trimmed by 5 bases and the J gene end by 3 bases; junction bases not matched to a gene: 11. The CDR3 covers 16 residues. The CDR3 bases are TGTGCCAGCAGTCAAGCCGACAGGGGCTCCAAAGAGACCCAGTACTTC. This encodes CASSQADRGSKETQYF.

The V call is TRBV13, the J call TRBJ2-1, with 10 bases that match TRBD2. The CDR3 totals 16 residues. CDR1 and CDR2 (germline): PRHDT, FYEKMQ (reference sequence). V was pared by 5 bases and J by 2 bases, with 6 bases of the junction left unmatched. The CDR3 DNA is TGTGCCAGCAGCCCTTTAGCGGGAGGAGCCTACAATGAGCAGTTCTTC. Amino acids: CASSPLAGGAYNEQFF.

This clone appeared a single time. The chain uses TRBV30 and TRBJ1-1; 9 positions agree with TRBD1. V lost 2 bases to trimming and J lost 11 bases; unmatched junction nucleotides: 6. Germline CDR1 reads GTSNPN; CDR2 reads SVGIG (reference sequence). The CDR3 runs 12 residues. CDR3 nucleotides: TGTGCCTGGAGTTTACAGGGGGCCCAGGCTTTCTTT. It is translated as CAWSLQGAQAFF.

The V call is TRBV23-1, the J call TRBJ2-6; D may be TRBD1 or TRBD2 (7 bases each). TRBV23-1 qualifies as an ORF whose function is uncertain. There are 19 residues in the CDR3. The V end was cut by 0 bases, the J end by 0 bases, with 15 bases between. CDR3 in DNA: TGCGCCAGCAGTCAATCCAGGGGGGACTATATCTCTGGGGCCAACGTCCTGACTTTC. Translated: CASSQSRGDYISGANVLTF.

The rearrangement joins TRBV27 to TRBJ2-4; D call uncertain. This CDR3 spans 16 amino acids. Germline V gives CDR1 MNHEY, CDR2 SMNVEV (reference sequence). The germline V and J ends were trimmed by 5 bases and 1 base, with 15 bases remaining between them. CDR3 nucleotide sequence: TGTGCCAGCAGTATAAGGGCCCCAATGGCCAAAAACATTCAGTACTTC. This encodes CASSIRAPMAKNIQYF.

This clone was seen more than once but under ten times. CDR3 amino acids: CASSLRRGEGNQPQHF. The CDR3 DNA reads as TGTGCCAGCAGTTTACGGCGGGGGGAAGGCAATCAGCCCCAGCATTTT. The chain links TRBV27 to TRBJ1-5, with a tentative D call TRBD1 (5 bases). Germline assignment: CDR1 MNHEY and CDR2 SMNVEV (reference sequence). The length of the CDR3 is 16 residues. The V and J ends lost 2 bases and 2 bases respectively, with 13 bases between them.

This chain uses TRBV4-1 with TRBJ2-1; 10 bases align to TRBD2. Germline trimming cut 4 bases from V and 9 bases from J; bases unmatched to any gene: 9. Germline V gives CDR1 MGHRA, CDR2 YSYEKL. The CDR3 extends over 15 amino acids. CDR3 sequence: CASSLLGQRGGEQFF. The CDR3 coding sequence is TGCGCCAGCAGCCTTCTGGGACAGCGGGGGGGTGAGCAGTTCTTC.

The gene calls are TRBV2 and TRBJ2-1; D may be TRBD1 (5 bases). The CDR3 length is 14 residues. Germline V lookup: CDR1 SNHLY, CDR2 FYNNEI. V dropped 6 bases and J dropped 7 bases, with 16 bases sitting between them. DNA for the CDR3: TGTGCCAGCAGGGGTTACAGGCTGGGGAATGAGCAGTTCTTC. Its protein is CASRGYRLGNEQFF.

J is TRBJ2-5 and V is TRBV29-1; no definite D call. Germline CDR1 is SQVTM and CDR2 is ANQGSEA. V dropped 5 bases and J dropped 5 bases, with 18 bases sitting between them. The CDR3 length is 14 residues. The CDR3 sequence: CSVQLANSVETQYF. CDR3 nucleotides: TGCAGCGTTCAACTCGCGAACTCCGTGGAGACCCAGTACTTC.

This clone was detected only once. The rearrangement links TRBV5-1 to TRBJ2-7; D uncertain. The V end lost 0 bases, the J end lost 2 bases, and 3 bases lay between the germline ends. The CDR3 extends over 12 amino acids. Germline CDR1 is SGHRS and CDR2 is YFSETQ. CDR3: CASSLVAYEQYF. Written as DNA, the CDR3 is TGCGCCAGCAGCTTGGTCGCCTACGAGCAGTACTTC.

Written as DNA, the CDR3 is TGTGCCACCGTCATAGCGGGGTCCAAATCCTACGAGCAGTACTTC. Amino acid sequence: CATVIAGSKSYEQYF. J is TRBJ2-7 and V is TRBV28; 8 nucleotides line up with TRBD2. With 10 bases clipped from V and 1 base from J, the junction kept 12 bases outside the gene matches. The germline V gene has CDR1 MDHEN and CDR2 SYDVKM. The CDR3 runs 15 residues.

In its sample, this clone was seen a few times. The sample carries other DNA sequences with the same CDR3. The V call is TRBV11-2, the J call TRBJ1-1, with D unresolved. V lost 5 bases, J lost 4 bases, and 11 bases lay in between. The germline V gene has CDR1 SGHAT and CDR2 FQNNGV. CDR3 length: 13 residues. The CDR3 is CASSLQEGTEAFF. CDR3 DNA sequence: TGTGCCAGCAGCCTCCAGGAGGGCACTGAAGCTTTCTTT.

This sequence joins TRBV30 and TRBJ1-1, with TRBD1 as a possible D gene (6 bases). V lost 8 bases and J 0 bases, leaving 22 bases between the germline ends. Germline CDR1 is GTSNPN and CDR2 is SVGIG (reference sequence). This CDR3 has 16 amino acids. In DNA, the CDR3 is TGTGCCCGAACCAGGGACACGCGCAATATGAACACTGAAGCTTTCTTT. It codes for CARTRDTRNMNTEAFF.

This chain uses TRBV30 with TRBJ2-7; a possible D gene is TRBD2 (5 bases). The V end was cut by 3 bases, the J end by 7 bases, with 19 bases between. This CDR3 contains 14 residues. CDR1 and CDR2 from the germline V gene are GTSNPN and SVGIG (reference sequence). The CDR3, as DNA: TGTGCCTGGAGGCTAGCCGGAGGATCGGGAGAGCAGTACTTC. This sequence encodes CAWRLAGGSGEQYF.

This clone was observed a few times. The chain couples TRBV7-9 to TRBJ1-1; TRBD1 might be the D (5 bases). CDR3 size: 16 residues. CDR1 is SEHNR, CDR2 FQNEAQ, per germline (reference sequence). V gave up 5 bases and J gave up 1 base, with 17 bases separating them. As DNA, the CDR3 is TGTGCCAGCAGCCCACAGTGGGGGACGGAGAACACTGAAGCTTTCTTT. This encodes CASSPQWGTENTEAFF.

This clone came up a few times. The V call is TRBV7-3, the J call TRBJ2-4; D gene ambiguous. The ends were cut back, 6 bases at V and 9 bases at J, with 18 bases in the middle. CDR1 is SGHTA and CDR2 is FQGTGA in the germline V gene. The CDR3 is 14 amino acids. CDR3 DNA: TGTGCCAGCAGGGCCCCTTTCCGAGACGGCATTCAGTACTTC. Translating gives CASRAPFRDGIQYF.

V and J are TRBV10-3 and TRBJ2-3; no clear D gene. V was cut by 0 bases and J by 6 bases, with 7 bases left in between. The CDR3 spans 13 residues. Germline values: CDR1 ENHRY, CDR2 SYGVKD. CDR3 sequence reads: CAISESPMDTQYF. The CDR3 DNA reads TGTGCCATCAGTGAGTCTCCTATGGATACGCAGTATTTT.

This chain uses TRBV6-6 with TRBJ1-2, with D maybe TRBD1 (5 bases). The V gene's germline CDR1 is MNHNY and CDR2 SVGAGI (reference sequence). V was clipped by 6 bases and J by 5 bases, with 13 bases between them. The CDR3 extends over 13 amino acids. CDR3 sequence (DNA): TGTGCCAGCAGCCCCATGGACATGTATGGCTACACCTTC. It is translated as CASSPMDMYGYTF.

About this clone itself: Distinct nucleotide sequences in the sample also encode this CDR3. The V gene is TRBV29-1, the J gene TRBJ2-7; TRBD1 matches 7 bases. V shed 5 bases and J 0 bases; nucleotides not matched to a gene: 1. CDR1 is SQVTM and CDR2 is ANQGSEA in the germline V gene. This CDR3 comprises 12 residues. In DNA form, the CDR3 reads TGCAGCGTTCGGACAGGCTCCTACGAGCAGTACTTC. Protein sequence: CSVRTGSYEQYF.

This clone was counted once. The V call is TRBV6-5, the J call TRBJ1-1; D is uncertain. CDR1 MNHEY and CDR2 SVGAGI come from the germline V gene. The CDR3 sequence is 15 residues long. Between the trimmed V and J ends, which lost 0 bases and 8 bases, there was a span of 16 bases. The CDR3 region has the DNA TGTGCCAGCAGTTACTCGACCGCCAGCGGGTGGGAAGCTTTCTTT. Its translation is CASSYSTASGWEAFF.

The sample holds a few counts of this clone. Other nucleotide sequences from this sample produce the same CDR3. This chain links TRBV2 with TRBJ2-3; 8 nucleotides match TRBD1. The J segment lost 2 bases and the V segment lost 6 bases, leaving 4 bases of the junction unmatched. The CDR3 runs to 14 residues. Germline lookup yields CDR1 SNHLY and CDR2 FYNNEI. CDR3 in DNA: TGTGCCAGCAGCCGGACAGGGCTCACAGATACGCAGTATTTT. This codes for CASSRTGLTDTQYF.

The table lists this clone with a few counts. The CDR3 region is CASSRGTSADTQYF. The CDR3 DNA follows: TGTGCCAGCAGCAGAGGGACTAGCGCAGATACGCAGTATTTT. The J gene is TRBJ2-3, the V gene TRBV7-6; 10 nucleotides agree with TRBD2. Trimming removed 5 bases from V and 4 bases from J; junction bases left unmatched: 3. The CDR3 covers 14 residues. Germline-derived CDR1 and CDR2 are SGHVS and FNYEAQ.

This clone was observed a handful of times. This chain links TRBV5-1 with TRBJ2-1; no clear D. There are 16 residues in the CDR3. In germline, CDR1 is SGHRS, CDR2 YFSETQ. V lost 4 bases and J 5 bases, leaving 19 bases between the germline ends. Written as DNA, the CDR3 is TGCGCCAGCAGCACCTGGCCTGGCGGCCAAGACAATGAGCAGTTCTTC. This encodes CASSTWPGGQDNEQFF.

The genes are TRBV7-3 and TRBJ2-3; 10 bases map to TRBD2. Germline values: CDR1 SGHTA, CDR2 FQGTGA. Trimming took 4 bases from V and 4 from J; bases not matched to a gene: 5. The CDR3 has 15 amino acids. The CDR3, as DNA: TGTGCCAGCAGCTCCAGCGGGAGGGCCTCAGATACGCAGTATTTT. It yields the protein CASSSSGRASDTQYF.